These 20 T cell receptor beta chains came from one sample sequenced in a study of post-analysis software for immune sequencing data. Libraries were made from TCR beta cDNA, and they carried unique molecular identifiers. One entry per CDR3 protein, called by TCRdb with MiXCR from the PCR reads. Seen here are about 770,000 distinct CDR3 sequences, about 43% observed once, and the top ten hold roughly 4.4%. These receptors have no identified antigens. Notes on the study in general: Five TRBV segments occurring more often in patients than controls included TRBV5-6, TRBV5-1 and TRBV20-1.

The sequenced sample consisted of blood. Receptor source: a girl aged 5-17 years with multiple sclerosis.

This chain links TRBV5-1 with TRBJ2-5, with 7 bases lining up with TRBD1. Gene TRBJ2-7 matches the end of the DNA better, so the J call may be wrong. This CDR3 contains 15 residues. CDR1 is SGHRS, CDR2 YFSETQ, per germline. The DNA of the CDR3 is TGCGCCAGCAGCCGGAACAGGGGAGAAGTGGACGAGCAGTACTTC. Its protein product is CASSRNRGEVDEQYF.

With respect to this clonotype: One end of the junction is discordant with germline, which a read error may explain. In nucleotides, the CDR3 is TGCGCCAACAGCGGGAGTGGAGATACGCAGTATTTT. Translation gives CANSGSGDTQYF. The V gene is TRBV5-1, the J gene TRBJ2-3; TRBD2 matches 8 bases. Germline V gives CDR1 SGHRS, CDR2 YFSETQ. There are 12 residues in the CDR3. The entire variable domain, with the rest obtained from reference TRBV5-1 and TRBJ2-3, is as follows: KAGVTQTPRYLIKTRGQQVTLSCSPISGHRSVSWYQQTPGQGLQFLFEYFSETQRNKGNFPGRFSGRQFSNSRSEMNVSTLELGDSALYLCANSGSGDTQYFGPGTRLTVL.

Notes on this clonotype: Lacking the conserved final phenylalanine or tryptophan, this CDR3 likely reflects a read error. The V gene is TRBV4-1, the J gene TRBJ1-5, with unresolved D. Trimming took 4 bases from V and 0 from J, leaving 7 bases between them. Germline V gene lookup returns CDR1 MGHRA and CDR2 YSYEKL. The length of the CDR3 is 14 residues. For the CDR3, the DNA is TGCGCCAGCAGCCTCGGAGTTAGCAATCAGCCCCAGCATTAT. This codes for CASSLGVSNQPQHY.

Only a few counts were recorded for this clonotype. The chain links TRBV4-1 to TRBJ2-5, with 11 bases lining up with TRBD2. Germline V gene data show CDR1 as MGHRA and CDR2 as YSYEKL. J gave up 5 bases and V 4 bases, and 12 bases lay outside the gene matches. This CDR3 is 17 amino acids long. The CDR3 DNA sequence: TGCGCCAGCAGCCCTCGGGTAGCGGGAGGGCCGTTGGAGACCCAGTACTTC. Residues: CASSPRVAGGPLETQYF.

This clonotype has only a few counts. The CDR3 nucleotides are TGTGCCAGCAGTTTATCGGGTGGCATCCTCTCCTACGAGCAGTACTTC. Its protein product is CASSLSGGILSYEQYF. The chain combines TRBV27 with TRBJ2-7; D unclear. V was clipped by 0 bases and J by 0 bases, with 12 bases between them. Per the germline V gene, CDR1 is MNHEY and CDR2 is SMNVEV (reference sequence). CDR3 length: 16 amino acids.

This clonotype was counted only a few times. V gene TRBV11-2 combines with J gene TRBJ2-2; D gene unclear. This CDR3 comprises 11 residues. V was trimmed by 4 bases and J by 9 bases, leaving 6 bases between them. CDR1 is SGHAT and CDR2 is FQNNGV in the germline V gene. The CDR3 here is CASSSNWELFF. The CDR3 DNA reads as TGTGCCAGCAGCTCAAATTGGGAGCTGTTTTTT.

The chain carries TRBV6-6 and TRBJ2-1; 10 nucleotides match TRBD2. Germline CDR1 reads MNHNY; CDR2 reads SVGAGI (reference sequence). This CDR3 spans 16 amino acids. The J segment lost 3 bases and the V segment lost 4 bases, leaving 6 bases of the junction unmatched. CDR3 sequence: CASSSPSGRGYNEQFF. The CDR3 bases are TGTGCCAGCAGTTCCCCGAGCGGGAGGGGCTACAATGAGCAGTTCTTC.

The V gene is TRBV19, the J gene TRBJ2-5; D is uncertain. CDR1 and CDR2 (germline): LNHDA, SQIVND (reference sequence). Between the trimmed V and J ends, which lost 4 bases and 1 base, there was a span of 10 bases. There are 14 residues in the CDR3. CDR3 in amino acids: CASSKATFQETQYF. The DNA of the CDR3 is TGTGCCAGTAGTAAGGCTACTTTCCAAGAGACCCAGTACTTC. Full variable domain (missing parts from reference TRBV19 and TRBJ2-5): DGGITQSPKYLFRKEGQNVTLSCEQNLNHDAMYWYRQDPGQGLRLIYYSQIVNDFQKGDIAEGYSVSREKKESFPLTVTSAQKNPTAFYLCASSKATFQETQYFGPGTRLLVL.

This clonotype was counted between two and nine times. The chain couples TRBV12-3 or TRBV12-4 to TRBJ2-5; 7 bases are a match to TRBD1. J was trimmed by 5 bases and V by 5 bases; bases with no gene match: 11. This CDR3 region has 15 residues. CDR3 in amino acids: CASSGTGQQHETQYF. The CDR3 coding sequence is TGTGCCAGCAGTGGCACGGGACAGCAACACGAGACCCAGTACTTC.

This clonotype was seen ten or more times. The genes are TRBV4-3 and TRBJ2-3; no reliable D call. The CDR3 loop spans 14 amino acids. Per germline, CDR1 LGHNA and CDR2 YSLEER. V dropped 3 bases and J dropped 2 bases, with 9 bases sitting between them. CDR3 sequence (DNA): TGCGCCAGCAGCCAGGTGACTCTCACAGATACGCAGTATTTT. Its translation is CASSQVTLTDTQYF.

V and J are TRBV10-2 and TRBJ2-7; D is undetermined. The J call may be mistaken, given a closer DNA end match to TRBJ2-5. This CDR3 region has 15 residues. The germline gives CDR1 WSHSY, CDR2 SAAADI. CDR3 residues: CASSESALPKETQYF. The CDR3 DNA follows: TGCGCCAGCAGTGAGTCGGCTCTCCCGAAAGAGACCCAGTACTTC.

The rearrangement joins TRBV12-3 or TRBV12-4 to TRBJ2-1; TRBD2 might be the D (5 bases). Trimming removed 7 bases from V and 6 bases from J, with 13 bases in between. The CDR3 length is 13 residues. The chain's CDR3 is CASTPGLINEQFF. The CDR3 DNA reads as TGTGCCAGCACTCCAGGACTCATCAATGAGCAGTTCTTC.

The V gene is TRBV7-6, the J gene TRBJ2-7, with D possibly matching TRBD2 (7 bases). The CDR3 covers 18 residues. CDR1 and CDR2 (germline): SGHVS, FNYEAQ. Trimming took 1 base from V and 2 from J, leaving 21 bases between them. CDR3: CASSLVGGGEIGPYEQYF. Written as DNA, the CDR3 is TGTGCCAGCAGCTTAGTGGGAGGGGGGGAGATTGGGCCCTACGAGCAGTACTTC.

This clonotype was counted between two and nine times. The chain couples TRBV7-2 to TRBJ2-5; 7 bases are a match to TRBD1. Germline-derived CDR1 and CDR2 are SGHTA and FQGNSA. V lost 4 bases and J lost 3; bases outside the gene matches: 8. The CDR3 has 15 amino acids. The CDR3: CASSSHRGRKETQYF. The CDR3 coding sequence is TGTGCCAGCAGCTCCCACAGGGGCAGAAAAGAGACCCAGTACTTC.

This clonotype has more than one count but fewer than ten. The CDR3 coding sequence is TGTGCCAGCAGCCCCCCTTGGGACGCCTACAATGAGCAGTTCTTC. Its protein is CASSPPWDAYNEQFF. The genes are TRBV7-9 and TRBJ2-1; perhaps D is TRBD1 or TRBD2 (5 bases each). The V end was cut by 5 bases, the J end by 2 bases, with 13 bases between. Germline V lookup: CDR1 SEHNR, CDR2 FQNEAQ (reference sequence). The CDR3 runs to 15 residues.

This clonotype was detected only a few times. The rearrangement joins TRBV6-4 to TRBJ2-1, with no clear D. With 7 bases removed from V and 6 bases from J, the gap between germline ends came to 16 bases. The CDR3 consists of 14 residues. Germline V gene lookup returns CDR1 MRHNA and CDR2 SNTAGT. The CDR3 nucleotides are TGTGCCAGCACTCCAGAGGCGTGGGGCAATGAGCAGTTCTTC. This gives the protein CASTPEAWGNEQFF.

This clonotype was seen only a few times. The chain joins TRBV6-5 to TRBJ2-5; the D gene could be TRBD1 or TRBD2 (5 bases each). CDR3 length equals 14 residues. Per germline, CDR1 MNHEY and CDR2 SVGAGI. V shed 0 bases and J shed 1 base, with 6 bases lying between them. The DNA for the CDR3 is TGTGCCAGCAGTTACTCCGGGACCCAAGAGACCCAGTACTTC. Translated, it gives CASSYSGTQETQYF.

This chain connects TRBV21-1 to TRBJ2-5; the table calls TRBD2, which could not be checked here. TRBV21-1 is recorded as a pseudogene. CDR3 length: 14 amino acids. The CDR3 DNA reads TGTGCCAGCATCTTCAGGGACTGCCAAGAGACCCAGTACTTC. It translates to CASIFRDCQETQYF.

The V and J genes are TRBV10-3 and TRBJ2-3; 7 nucleotides align to TRBD2. This CDR3 has 14 amino acids. Trimming took 2 bases from V and 6 from J; bases not matched to a gene: 5. The V gene's germline CDR1 is ENHRY and CDR2 SYGVKD. As DNA, the CDR3 is TGTGCCATCAGTGAGGGCGGGAGTGGCGATACGCAGTATTTT. It specifies CAISEGGSGDTQYF.

J is TRBJ2-5 and V is TRBV12-3 or TRBV12-4; TRBD2 matches 9 bases. The end of the DNA is better explained by TRBJ2-7, so the J call may be wrong. The length of the CDR3 is 13 residues. The DNA for the CDR3 is TGTGCCTCCGGGCGGGAGGGACCCTACGAGCAGTACTTC. The encoded protein is CASGREGPYEQYF.